A selection of T cell receptor beta chains follows, all from one sample in a study of blood T cell repertoires in COVID-19. Here immunoSEQ multiplex PCR was the method, and the copy in TCRdb shows in-frame clones only, minus some. The table lists some 380,000 clones, approximately 86% of them singletons. Sequencing used PBMCs or T cells enriched from blood (not recorded which). The receptors originated from a woman aged 35 to 49 with acute COVID-19. Both conserved end residues are part of each CDR3. The D gene is left open where the match is weak. Size is omitted from some rows. Given values are once, few, many or a class for expanded clones.

clone_size: .
d_call: TRBD2
j_call: TRBJ2-1
v_call: TRBV11-2
cdr3_aa: CASSLVAGGYSSYNEQFF
cdr3_nt: TGTGCCAGCAGCTTAGTGGCGGGGGGCTATAGCTCCTACAATGAGCAGTTCTTC

clone_size: .
d_call: TRBD2
j_call: TRBJ2-3
v_call: TRBV27
cdr3_aa: CASSLRSGGRGTDTQYF
cdr3_nt: TGTGCCAGCAGTTTAAGGTCGGGGGGGCGGGGCACAGATACGCAGTATTTT

clone_size: once
d_call: .
j_call: TRBJ1-1
v_call: TRBV25-1
cdr3_aa: CASTSERNTEAFF
cdr3_nt: TGTGCCAGCACCTCCGAGCGTAACACTGAAGCTTTCTTT

clone_size: .
d_call: .
j_call: TRBJ1-1
v_call: TRBV6-5
cdr3_aa: CASLGGLNTEAFF
cdr3_nt: TGTGCCAGCTTAGGAGGGCTGAACACTGAAGCTTTCTTT

clone_size: .
d_call: TRBD1
j_call: TRBJ2-2
v_call: TRBV5-6
cdr3_aa: CASRQTGDTGELFF
cdr3_nt: TGTGCCAGCAGACAAACAGGGGACACCGGGGAGCTGTTTTTT

clone_size: .
d_call: .
j_call: TRBJ1-1
v_call: TRBV6-5
cdr3_aa: CASNPSTATEAFF
cdr3_nt: TGTGCCAGCAACCCTTCGACAGCCACTGAAGCTTTCTTT

clone_size: .
d_call: .
j_call: TRBJ2-4
v_call: TRBV5-5
cdr3_aa: CASSLWQGISAKNIQYF
cdr3_nt: TGTGCCAGCAGCCTATGGCAGGGGATTTCAGCCAAAAACATTCAGTACTTC

clone_size: .
d_call: .
j_call: TRBJ1-2
v_call: TRBV7-9
cdr3_aa: CASSLDYGGGYTF
cdr3_nt: TGTGCCAGCAGCTTAGACTATGGGGGCGGCTACACCTTC

clone_size: .
d_call: TRBD2
j_call: TRBJ2-3
v_call: TRBV7-6
cdr3_aa: CASSLRGGDTQYF
cdr3_nt: TGTGCCAGCAGCTTACGGGGGGGCGATACGCAGTATTTT

clone_size: .
d_call: .
j_call: TRBJ1-5
v_call: TRBV30
cdr3_aa: CAWSVGEGQPQHF
cdr3_nt: TGTGCCTGGAGTGTAGGGGAAGGTCAGCCCCAGCATTTT

clone_size: once
d_call: TRBD2
j_call: TRBJ2-7
v_call: TRBV5-4
cdr3_aa: CASSLSSGVIYEQYF
cdr3_nt: TGTGCCAGCAGCTTGAGTAGCGGGGTTATCTACGAGCAGTACTTC

clone_size: .
d_call: TRBD1
j_call: TRBJ1-2
v_call: TRBV30
cdr3_aa: CAWSMSGQGGYGYTF
cdr3_nt: TGTGCCTGGAGTATGTCAGGACAGGGGGGCTATGGCTACACCTTC

clone_size: .
d_call: .
j_call: TRBJ1-3
v_call: TRBV7-6
cdr3_aa: CASSLGRPGNTGNTIYF
cdr3_nt: TGTGCCAGCAGCTTAGGTCGTCCGGGTAACACTGGAAACACCATATATTTT

clone_size: .
d_call: TRBD1
j_call: TRBJ1-5
v_call: TRBV30
cdr3_aa: CAWSGQGGKQPQHF
cdr3_nt: TGTGCCTGGAGCGGACAGGGCGGGAAACAGCCCCAGCATTTT

clone_size: .
d_call: TRBD2
j_call: TRBJ2-3
v_call: TRBV2
cdr3_aa: CASSVSTSGGFADTQYF
cdr3_nt: TGTGCCAGCAGTGTCTCGACTAGCGGGGGGTTTGCAGATACGCAGTATTTT

clone_size: few
d_call: TRBD2
j_call: TRBJ2-1
v_call: TRBV9
cdr3_aa: CASSVESGGFDEQFF
cdr3_nt: TGTGCCAGCAGCGTGGAAAGCGGGGGCTTCGATGAGCAGTTCTTC

clone_size: .
d_call: .
j_call: TRBJ2-7
v_call: TRBV30
cdr3_aa: CAWSRVGAQYF
cdr3_nt: TGTGCCTGGAGCAGGGTGGGTGCGCAGTACTTC

clone_size: .
d_call: TRBD2
j_call: TRBJ2-7
v_call: TRBV5-1
cdr3_aa: CASSPGLASLNHEQYF
cdr3_nt: TGCGCCAGCAGCCCAGGACTAGCGAGCCTTAACCACGAGCAGTACTTC

clone_size: .
d_call: .
j_call: TRBJ1-3
v_call: TRBV7-9
cdr3_aa: CASSQTTRDSGNTIYF
cdr3_nt: TGTGCCAGCAGTCAGACGACACGAGACTCTGGAAACACCATATATTTT

clone_size: .
d_call: TRBD1
j_call: TRBJ1-2
v_call: TRBV2
cdr3_aa: CASSGTGDNNYGYTF
cdr3_nt: TGTGCCAGCAGTGGGACAGGGGACAACAACTATGGCTACACCTTC

clone_size: .
d_call: .
j_call: TRBJ2-5
v_call: TRBV2
cdr3_aa: CASRNEYQETQYF
cdr3_nt: TGTGCCAGCAGGAACGAGTACCAAGAGACCCAGTACTTC

clone_size: .
d_call: TRBD1
j_call: TRBJ1-4
v_call: TRBV6-6
cdr3_aa: CASREPGQVEKLFF
cdr3_nt: TGTGCCAGCAGGGAACCGGGACAGGTGGAAAAACTGTTTTTT

clone_size: .
d_call: .
j_call: TRBJ2-3
v_call: TRBV7-2
cdr3_aa: CASSKTYDTQYF
cdr3_nt: TGTGCCAGCAGCAAAACTTATGATACGCAGTATTTT

clone_size: .
d_call: .
j_call: TRBJ1-3
v_call: TRBV19
cdr3_aa: CASSVGRGSGNTIYF
cdr3_nt: TGTGCCAGTAGTGTCGGACGGGGGTCTGGAAACACCATATATTTT

clone_size: .
d_call: TRBD2
j_call: TRBJ2-5
v_call: TRBV4-1
cdr3_aa: CASSQARGGFPETQYF
cdr3_nt: TGCGCCAGCAGCCAAGCGCGGGGGGGCTTCCCAGAGACCCAGTACTTC

clone_size: .
d_call: TRBD1
j_call: TRBJ1-1
v_call: TRBV29-1
cdr3_aa: CSVRQGAGTEAFF
cdr3_nt: TGCAGCGTAAGACAGGGGGCAGGGACTGAAGCTTTCTTT

clone_size: .
d_call: TRBD1
j_call: TRBJ1-2
v_call: TRBV29-1
cdr3_aa: CSVEDPGTGYGYTF
cdr3_nt: TGCAGCGTTGAAGACCCGGGGACAGGCTATGGCTACACCTTC

clone_size: .
d_call: TRBD2
j_call: TRBJ2-1
v_call: TRBV11-3
cdr3_aa: CASSPRGGEQFF
cdr3_nt: TGTGCCAGCAGCCCCCGGGGGGGTGAGCAGTTCTTC

clone_size: .
d_call: TRBD1
j_call: TRBJ2-7
v_call: TRBV11-3
cdr3_aa: CASSPGTGYEQYF
cdr3_nt: TGTGCCAGCAGCCCGGGGACAGGGTACGAGCAGTACTTC

clone_size: .
d_call: .
j_call: TRBJ2-7
v_call: TRBV19
cdr3_aa: CASSTAGVSYEQYF
cdr3_nt: TGTGCCAGTAGTACCGCAGGTGTCTCCTACGAGCAGTACTTC

clone_size: few
d_call: TRBD1
j_call: TRBJ2-3
v_call: TRBV11-3
cdr3_aa: CASSPRTGGGTDTQYF
cdr3_nt: TGTGCCAGCAGCCCACGGACAGGGGGCGGGACAGATACGCAGTATTTT

clone_size: .
d_call: .
j_call: TRBJ1-2
v_call: TRBV19
cdr3_aa: CASSIAMGTQLTGYTF
cdr3_nt: TGTGCCAGTAGTATAGCCATGGGGACACAACTCACTGGCTACACCTTC

clone_size: .
d_call: .
j_call: TRBJ2-5
v_call: TRBV7-8
cdr3_aa: CASSGPTFSETQYF
cdr3_nt: TGTGCCAGCAGCGGGCCGACATTTTCAGAGACCCAGTACTTC

clone_size: .
d_call: .
j_call: TRBJ1-1
v_call: TRBV6-5
cdr3_aa: CASGRGPNTEAFF
cdr3_nt: TGTGCCAGCGGGCGGGGGCCGAACACTGAAGCTTTCTTT

clone_size: .
d_call: .
j_call: TRBJ2-5
v_call: TRBV5-4
cdr3_aa: CASSGSQETQYF
cdr3_nt: TGTGCCAGCAGCGGCAGCCAAGAGACCCAGTACTTC

clone_size: .
d_call: TRBD1
j_call: TRBJ2-2
v_call: TRBV27
cdr3_aa: CASSLGGTGIRTGELFF
cdr3_nt: TGTGCCAGCAGTTTAGGAGGGACAGGTATACGGACCGGGGAGCTGTTTTTT